This passage covers 30 T cell receptor beta chains from one sample sequenced in a study of PD-L1 blockade in urothelial cancer (dated by TCRdb to about 2017). The time point label, as the study defines it: pretreatment peripheral blood. Library generation was performed with the immunoSEQ multiplex PCR assay. TCRdb obtained this table from immuneACCESS and retained in-frame rearrangements with V and J assigned. These tables miss some clones; where compared with another copy, unresolved V genes account for less than half of the shortfall, and the remainder is unexplained. This sample is represented by about 72,000 clones; 86% of them were singletons. The ten biggest clones cover 15% of the sample. Sample: PBMCs, taken around atezolizumab (anti-PD-L1) treatment. The receptors originated from a man aged 55-75 years with urothelial cancer.

The chain recombines TRBV25-1 with TRBJ2-7, with D perhaps matching TRBD1 (6 bases). Germline V gene lookup returns CDR1 MGHDK and CDR2 SYGVNS. CDR3 length: 14 amino acids. V lost 6 bases and J 0 bases, leaving 12 bases between the germline ends. This CDR3 is CASSPEDSSYEQYF. CDR3 sequence (DNA): TGTGCCAGCAGCCCGGAGGACAGCTCCTACGAGCAGTACTTC.

J is TRBJ2-3 and V is TRBV9; perhaps TRBD1 as D (6 bases). The CDR3 covers 14 residues. The V gene's germline CDR1 is SGDLS and CDR2 YYNGEE. The germline V and J ends were trimmed by 4 bases and 1 base, with 10 bases remaining between them. CDR3 sequence reads: CASSTRTGTDTQYF. The CDR3 DNA reads TGTGCCAGCAGCACGCGGACAGGCACAGATACGCAGTATTTT.

This chain joins TRBV15 and TRBJ1-6, with TRBD1 matching 9 bases. The junction had 20 bases not matched to a gene; V was cut back by 0 bases and J by 8 bases. The CDR3 loop spans 21 amino acids. CDR1 and CDR2 (germline): LNHNV, YYDKDF (reference sequence). CDR3 protein: CATSRDLQNRGLLTRDSPLHF. The CDR3 DNA sequence: TGTGCCACCAGCAGAGATCTCCAGAACAGGGGGCTATTAACGCGGGATTCACCCCTCCACTTT.

This chain links TRBV2 with TRBJ2-4; 15 nucleotides align to TRBD2. V lost 6 bases, J lost 7 bases, and 4 bases stayed unmatched. CDR1 is SNHLY and CDR2 is FYNNEI in the germline V gene. The CDR3 totals 15 residues. The CDR3 protein is CASRGTSGGRNIQYF. DNA for the CDR3: TGTGCCAGCAGAGGGACTAGCGGGGGGAGGAACATTCAGTACTTC.

The chain joins TRBV6-1 to TRBJ1-3, with D uncertain. Trimming removed 7 bases at V and 5 bases at J, with 15 bases between. CDR3 size: 14 residues. Germline CDR1 is MNHNS and CDR2 is SASEGT. The CDR3 nucleotides are TGTGCCAGCAACCCAGACTACTTTCGAAACACCATATATTTT. Its translation: CASNPDYFRNTIYF.

The chain employs TRBV7-8 and TRBJ2-2; D call uncertain. The CDR3 is 14 amino acids. Trimming left V 5 bases short and J 6 bases short, with 13 bases between. Germline V gene data show CDR1 as SGHVS and CDR2 as FQNEAQ. This CDR3 is CASSESGYAGELFF. CDR3 DNA sequence: TGTGCCAGCAGCGAGTCAGGTTACGCCGGGGAGCTGTTTTTT.

V usage is TRBV7-8 and J usage is TRBJ2-4; 7 bases are a match to TRBD1. V shed 0 bases and J 7 bases; nucleotides not matched to a gene: 6. Germline CDR1 SGHVS, CDR2 FQNEAQ. The CDR3 is 15 residues long. The CDR3 reads CASSLARTGLNIQYF. The CDR3 DNA reads TGTGCCAGCAGCTTAGCAAGGACAGGTCTCAACATTCAGTACTTC.

This chain connects TRBV9 to TRBJ1-1; unclear D gene. V dropped 0 bases and J dropped 2 bases, with 8 bases sitting between them. Germline assignment: CDR1 SGDLS and CDR2 YYNGEE. The CDR3 totals 14 residues. The CDR3 sequence: CASSVDSANTEAFF. The CDR3 DNA reads TGTGCCAGCAGCGTAGACAGTGCTAACACTGAAGCTTTCTTT.

The chain joins TRBV19 to TRBJ2-1; 12 bases align to TRBD2. V was clipped by 2 bases and J by 12 bases; unmatched bases: 8. CDR3 size: 15 residues. CDR1 is LNHDA, CDR2 SQIVND, per germline (reference sequence). The CDR3 spells CASSIKTSGGPGQFF. CDR3 DNA: TGTGCCAGTAGTATAAAGACTAGCGGGGGCCCGGGGCAGTTCTTC.

The gene calls are TRBV6-1 and TRBJ2-2; D remains unclear. Trimming pared 2 bases from V and 2 bases from J, leaving 6 bases between. The CDR3 loop spans 14 amino acids. CDR1 is MNHNS, CDR2 SASEGT, per germline. CDR3 in DNA: TGTGCCAGCAGTGAATTGCGAAACACCGGGGAGCTGTTTTTT. Translated, it gives CASSELRNTGELFF.

About this clone: Different DNA sequences within this sample yield the same CDR3. The chain uses TRBV9 and TRBJ2-7; 8 bases are shared with TRBD1. Germline CDR1 reads SGDLS; CDR2 reads YYNGEE. Losses at the gene ends were 0 bases for V and 3 bases for J; bases not matched to a gene: 5. The CDR3 length is 15 residues. The CDR3 is CASSVGPDRDYEQYF. The CDR3 coding sequence is TGTGCCAGCAGCGTAGGCCCGGACAGGGACTACGAGCAGTACTTC.

The rearrangement joins TRBV12-5 to TRBJ1-1; D possibly corresponds to TRBD1 (6 bases). The V gene lost 1 base and the J gene lost 6 bases, with 6 bases spanning the gap. The length of the CDR3 is 12 residues. Germline CDR1 reads LGHNT; CDR2 reads FRNRAP. In nucleotides, the CDR3 is TGTGCTAGTGGTTTGGGACAGGCTGAAGCTTTCTTT. Amino acid sequence: CASGLGQAEAFF. Variable domain in full (rest from reference TRBV12-5 and TRBJ1-1): DARVTQTPRHKVTEMGQEVTMRCQPILGHNTVFWYRQTMMQGLELLAYFRNRAPLDDSGMPKDRFSAEMPDATLATLKIQPSEPRDSAVYFCASGLGQAEAFFGQGTRLTVV.

The CDR3: CASSELNTIYF. CDR3 in DNA: TGTGCCAGCAGTGAACTAAACACCATATATTTT. This chain uses TRBV25-1 with TRBJ1-3, with no clear D. In germline, CDR1 is MGHDK, CDR2 SYGVNS. The CDR3 loop spans 11 amino acids. Between the trimmed V and J ends, which lost 2 bases and 6 bases, there was a span of 2 bases.

The chain links TRBV5-1 to TRBJ2-5, with 7 bases matching TRBD1. Germline CDR1 is SGHRS and CDR2 is YFSETQ. The ends lost 4 bases at V and 2 bases at J; junction bases unmatched: 5. The CDR3 length is 14 residues. DNA for the CDR3: TGCGCCAGCAGCCCGCGACAGGGTCAAGAGACCCAGTACTTC. Protein product: CASSPRQGQETQYF. The full variable domain, rest sourced from reference TRBV5-1 and TRBJ2-5, is KAGVTQTPRYLIKTRGQQVTLSCSPISGHRSVSWYQQTPGQGLQFLFEYFSETQRNKGNFPGRFSGRQFSNSRSEMNVSTLELGDSALYLCASSPRQGQETQYFGPGTRLLVL.

J is TRBJ2-7 and V is TRBV5-1; 14 nucleotides line up with TRBD2. The germline V gene has CDR1 SGHRS and CDR2 YFSETQ. This CDR3 contains 17 residues. Losses at the gene ends were 5 bases for V and 4 bases for J; bases not matched to a gene: 11. This CDR3 is CASRLWATSGGGYEQYF. The DNA of the CDR3 is TGCGCCAGCAGACTGTGGGCGACTAGCGGGGGGGGGTACGAGCAGTACTTC. Together with reference TRBV5-1 and TRBJ2-7, the CDR3 gives the full variable domain: KAGVTQTPRYLIKTRGQQVTLSCSPISGHRSVSWYQQTPGQGLQFLFEYFSETQRNKGNFPGRFSGRQFSNSRSEMNVSTLELGDSALYLCASRLWATSGGGYEQYFGPGTRLTVT.

The chain recombines TRBV29-1 with TRBJ2-1; D is unclear. The CDR3 consists of 12 residues. The germline CDR1 and CDR2 sequences are SQVTM and ANQGSEA. V lost 4 bases and J 0 bases, leaving 4 bases between the germline ends. CDR3 sequence: CSVGSSYNEQFF. In DNA, the CDR3 is TGCAGCGTTGGGAGCTCCTACAATGAGCAGTTCTTC.

CDR3 sequence (DNA): TGCGCCAGCAGCTTACCGGGACAGGGGGCGTCTGGGGCCAACGTCCTGACTTTC. Translation: CASSLPGQGASGANVLTF. This chain joins TRBV4-1 and TRBJ2-6; TRBD1 agrees at 12 bases. Germline values: CDR1 MGHRA, CDR2 YSYEKL. The CDR3 is made up of 18 amino acids. The V and J ends lost 5 bases and 1 base, in that order; junction bases with no gene match: 6.

The chain uses TRBV11-3 and TRBJ2-2, with 8 bases aligning to TRBD2. The trim removed 2 bases at V and 4 bases at J, leaving 3 bases unmatched. The CDR3 has 15 residues. Germline assignment: CDR1 SGHNT and CDR2 YENEEA. In DNA, the CDR3 is TGTGCCAGCAGCTTAAATCGGGGGGGCACCGGGGAGCTGTTTTTT. This codes for CASSLNRGGTGELFF.

This chain joins TRBV4-2 and TRBJ1-1, with 9 bases fitting TRBD1. In germline, CDR1 is LGHNA, CDR2 YNFKEQ. The CDR3 spans 15 residues. V was clipped by 1 base and J by 4 bases; unmatched bases: 4. The DNA for the CDR3 is TGTGCCAGCAGCCAAGGACAGGGGGAGGGCACTGAAGCTTTCTTT. Protein sequence: CASSQGQGEGTEAFF.

The chain carries TRBV6-5 and TRBJ2-7, with D possibly matching TRBD2 (5 bases). This CDR3 spans 14 amino acids. The ends were cut back, 0 bases at V and 3 bases at J, with 9 bases in the middle. Looked up from germline, CDR1 is MNHEY and CDR2 is SVGAGI. CDR3 nucleotides: TGTGCCAGCAGTTACTCGGGGAGCTTCTACGAGCAGTACTTC. Translation: CASSYSGSFYEQYF.

The CDR3 nucleotides are TGTGCCTGGGGTCAGGGGACCACAGATACGCAGTATTTT. Encoded protein: CAWGQGTTDTQYF. The rearrangement joins TRBV30 to TRBJ2-3; possible D gene TRBD1, 6 bases. The V and J ends lost 5 bases and 2 bases respectively, with 11 bases between them. Germline V CDR1 and CDR2: GTSNPN, SVGIG (reference sequence). The CDR3 runs to 13 residues.

The rearrangement links TRBV4-2 to TRBJ2-2, with a possible D match to TRBD1 (6 bases). V gave up 3 bases and J gave up 1 base, with 18 bases separating them. CDR3 length: 18 amino acids. Germline CDR1 LGHNA, CDR2 YNFKEQ. This CDR3 reads CASSQDPAGGLNTGELFF. The CDR3 nucleotides read TGTGCCAGCAGCCAGGACCCCGCTGGGGGCCTGAACACCGGGGAGCTGTTTTTT.

The CDR3 DNA is TGTGCCAGCAGTTACTCCGGGGAGCGAGGCTACACCTTC. It encodes CASSYSGERGYTF. V and J are TRBV6-5 and TRBJ1-2; D not certain. Trimming cost V 0 bases and J 8 bases, with 10 bases left between them. Germline assignment: CDR1 MNHEY and CDR2 SVGAGI. This CDR3 is 13 amino acids long.

The chain is built from TRBV27 and TRBJ2-3; no definite D call. Germline V gene lookup returns CDR1 MNHEY and CDR2 SMNVEV (reference sequence). The CDR3 is 17 amino acids. V was trimmed by 3 bases and J by 0 bases, leaving 16 bases between them. The CDR3 protein is CASSFYRDTSSTDTQYF. In nucleotides, the CDR3 is TGTGCCAGCAGTTTTTACCGAGACACCTCTAGCACAGATACGCAGTATTTT.

The gene calls are TRBV9 and TRBJ2-1; 9 bases align to TRBD2. V gave up 4 bases and J gave up 4 bases; unmatched junction bases: 9. The CDR3 contains 16 residues. The germline CDR1 and CDR2 sequences are SGDLS and YYNGEE. CDR3 sequence reads: CASSPYAGGRYNEQFF. The CDR3 region has the DNA TGTGCCAGCAGCCCTTACGCGGGGGGGCGATACAATGAGCAGTTCTTC.

This clone occurred once. The gene calls are TRBV5-1 and TRBJ2-5; TRBD2 matches at 9 bases. The CDR3 is 14 residues long. The germline CDR1 and CDR2 sequences are SGHRS and YFSETQ. The V segment lost 4 bases and the J segment 2 bases; nucleotides outside the gene matches: 3. CDR3 in DNA: TGCGCCAGCAGCGTAGCGGGGGTACAAGAGACCCAGTACTTC. Residues: CASSVAGVQETQYF.

V is TRBV7-9 and J is TRBJ2-1; 7 positions agree with TRBD1. The CDR3 runs to 16 residues. Germline loops: CDR1 SEHNR, CDR2 FQNEAQ (reference sequence). Unmatched junction bases numbered 7, after V lost 5 bases and J lost 0 bases. CDR3 loop: CASSRNRGSSYNEQFF. The CDR3 nucleotides are TGTGCCAGCAGCCGCAACAGGGGAAGCTCCTACAATGAGCAGTTCTTC.

A single count supports this clone. The chain recombines TRBV19 with TRBJ2-5; 7 bases align to TRBD1. This CDR3 contains 13 residues. The V and J ends lost 6 bases and 2 bases, in that order; junction bases with no gene match: 3. Per the germline V gene, CDR1 is LNHDA and CDR2 is SQIVND (reference sequence). This CDR3 reads CASSRQGQETQYF. The CDR3 bases are TGTGCCAGTAGCCGACAGGGACAAGAGACCCAGTACTTC.

The chain has TRBV11-2 and TRBJ1-4, with D unresolved. Deletions cut 1 base from V and 0 bases from J, with 12 bases between. This CDR3 spans 17 amino acids. Per germline, CDR1 SGHAT and CDR2 FQNNGV. The CDR3 is CASSLGLQPATNEKLFF. The DNA of the CDR3 is TGTGCCAGCAGCTTAGGCCTTCAACCAGCAACTAATGAAAAACTGTTTTTT.

The chain carries TRBV19 and TRBJ1-5; 11 bases map to TRBD1. V trimming: 6 bases; J trimming: 6 bases; junction bases outside the gene matches: 4. Germline V gene lookup returns CDR1 LNHDA and CDR2 SQIVND (reference sequence). The CDR3 is 14 amino acids. The CDR3 reads CASSTGTGGQPQHF. The CDR3, as DNA: TGTGCCAGTAGCACCGGGACAGGGGGTCAGCCCCAGCATTTT.